This TCR beta chain was identified during a study of neurological immune-mediated disorders. Study findings and constraints: No expanded-clone CDR3 amino acid sequence recurred across subjects, suggesting private TCR-beta repertoires.

On this clonotype itself: The antigen is not known.

Germline CDR1 is SQVTM and CDR2 is ANQGSEA. V was shortened by 4 bases and J by 1 base, with 13 bases between the two germline ends. This CDR3 is 14 amino acids long. The cDNA came from 5'RACE with 10-nucleotide random UMIs. TCRdb used MiXCR to reprocess the 5' RACE reads, holding one entry per CDR3 protein. The table records some 46,000 distinct CDR3 sequences, just under 4.5% of them present only once. Input material: PBMCs. The chain recombines TRBV29-1 with TRBJ1-1, with no clear D. This TCR was recovered from a woman in her sixties or seventies with multiple sclerosis. The CDR3 loop reads CSVVPRASNTEAFF. Here the CDR3 DNA reads TGCAGCGTTGTCCCCCGGGCTTCGAACACTGAAGCTTTCTTT. Variable domain in full (rest from reference TRBV29-1 and TRBJ1-1): SAVISQKPSRDICQRGTSLTIQCQVDSQVTMMFWYRQQPGQSLTLIATANQGSEATYESGFVIDKFPISRPNLTFSTLTVSNMSPEDSSIYLCSVVPRASNTEAFFGQGTRLTVV.